The 10 T cell receptor beta chains given below trace back to one sample, sequenced in a study of blood T cell repertoires in COVID-19. TCRdb keeps only in-frame clones here, not all; method: immunoSEQ multiplex PCR. Here the sample spans approximately 170,000 clones, approximately 86% being singletons. Specimen: peripheral blood. These receptor sequences come from a woman older than 75 with active or convalescent COVID-19.

The J gene is TRBJ2-7, the V gene TRBV7-6; TRBD2 aligns across 7 bases. Germline V gene data show CDR1 as SGHVS and CDR2 as FNYEAQ. The CDR3 contains 16 residues. The junction had 9 bases not matched to a gene; V was cut back by 2 bases and J by 2 bases. Here the CDR3 reads CASSLNNGLGTYEQYF. CDR3 nucleotide sequence: TGTGCCAGCAGCTTAAACAATGGACTAGGAACCTACGAGCAGTACTTC.

The chain uses TRBV5-4 and TRBJ2-1; TRBD2 is a possible D gene (5 bases). V shed 0 bases and J shed 13 bases, with 17 bases lying between them. The CDR3 is 14 residues long. Germline CDR1 SGHNT, CDR2 YYREEE (reference sequence). The CDR3 sequence: CASSLVGGESGQFF. CDR3 bases: TGTGCCAGCAGCTTGGTCGGTGGCGAGTCGGGACAGTTCTTC. Full variable domain (outside the CDR3, taken from reference TRBV5-4 and TRBJ2-1): ETGVTQSPTHLIKTRGQQVTLRCSSQSGHNTVSWYQQALGQGPQFIFQYYREEENGRGNFPPRFSGLQFPNYSSELNVNALELDDSALYLCASSLVGGESGQFFGPGTRLTVL.

The chain has TRBV5-4 and TRBJ2-5, with TRBD1 matching 7 bases. This CDR3 spans 14 amino acids. Trimming cost V 5 bases and J 1 base; bases outside gene matches: 5. CDR1 SGHNT and CDR2 YYREEE come from the germline V gene (reference sequence). The CDR3 DNA reads as TGTGCCAGCAGTTTAAGGGACAGCCAAGAGACCCAGTACTTC. It encodes CASSLRDSQETQYF.

The chain uses TRBV6-1 and TRBJ1-2, with a possible D match to TRBD1 (6 bases). CDR1 is MNHNS and CDR2 is SASEGT in the germline V gene. Trimming took 3 bases from V and 4 from J, leaving 9 bases between them. The CDR3 length is 13 residues. CDR3 in amino acids: CASSDAGAYGYTF. For the CDR3, the DNA is TGTGCCAGCAGTGATGCAGGGGCCTATGGCTACACCTTC.

The V call is TRBV7-9, the J call TRBJ2-1, with 10 positions matching TRBD2. The CDR3 runs 15 residues. Unmatched junction bases numbered 3, after V lost 2 bases and J lost 5 bases. Looked up from germline, CDR1 is SEHNR and CDR2 is FQNEAQ (reference sequence). The chain's CDR3 is CASSLLAGVHNEQFF. The CDR3 DNA reads TGTGCCAGCAGCTTACTAGCGGGAGTACACAATGAGCAGTTCTTC.

V is TRBV5-1 and J is TRBJ2-5, with 9 positions matching TRBD2. The germline gives CDR1 SGHRS, CDR2 YFSETQ. V lost 2 bases and J lost 5; bases outside the gene matches: 4. The CDR3 covers 14 residues. The CDR3 coding sequence is TGCGCCAGCAGCTTTAGCGGGAGTGGGGAGACCCAGTACTTC. Its protein product is CASSFSGSGETQYF.

V gene TRBV7-2 combines with J gene TRBJ2-2, with D possibly being TRBD2 (5 bases). Looked up from germline, CDR1 is SGHTA and CDR2 is FQGNSA. The CDR3 extends over 18 amino acids. Between the trimmed V and J ends, which lost 1 base and 2 bases, there was a span of 17 bases. The CDR3 spells CASSLEMLAQINTGELFF. Here the CDR3 DNA reads TGTGCCAGCAGCTTAGAAATGTTAGCGCAAATCAACACCGGGGAGCTGTTTTTT.

The genes are TRBV12-5 and TRBJ2-5, with 7 bases identical to TRBD1. This CDR3 has 15 residues. The germline gives CDR1 LGHNT, CDR2 FRNRAP. V was pared by 6 bases and J by 4 bases, with 11 bases of the junction left unmatched. The CDR3, as DNA: TGTGCTAGTGGACGGGGACAGACCCCAGGAGAGACCCAGTACTTC. Translated: CASGRGQTPGETQYF.

In regard to this clone: The sample holds other DNA sequences that translate to the same CDR3. The chain recombines TRBV9 with TRBJ2-5; 7 bases agree with TRBD1. Germline assignment: CDR1 SGDLS and CDR2 YYNGEE. The CDR3 has 13 amino acids. The trim removed 0 bases at V and 4 bases at J, leaving 0 bases unmatched. CDR3 nucleotides: TGTGCCAGCAGCGTAGACAGGGGAGAGACCCAGTACTTC. This sequence encodes CASSVDRGETQYF.

The rearrangement uses TRBV7-2 and TRBJ2-7, with D maybe TRBD2 (5 bases). Trimming removed 5 bases from V and 0 bases from J, with 17 bases in between. CDR3 length: 16 amino acids. Germline CDR1 and CDR2: SGHTA and FQGNSA. The CDR3, as DNA: TGTGCCAGCAGCCCGTGGACGGGAAAGAGCTCCTACGAGCAGTACTTC. Protein: CASSPWTGKSSYEQYF. Together with reference TRBV7-2 and TRBJ2-7, the CDR3 gives the full variable domain: GAGVSQSPSNKVTEKGKDVELRCDPISGHTALYWYRQSLGQGLEFLIYFQGNSAPDKSGLPSDRFSAERTGGSVSTLTIQRTQQEDSAVYLCASSPWTGKSSYEQYFGPGTRLTVT.